This T cell receptor beta chain was identified during a study of human T cells and chemical hapten exposure. TCRdb reprocessed the RACE reads via MiXCR and lists one record per CDR3 protein. Found here are approximately 370,000 distinct CDR3 sequences, about 5% of them singletons; the top ten hold over 6.5%. The time point denotes: pre-sensitization, week 0. The treatment denotes: therapeutic diphenylcyclopropenone sensitization with weekly scalp DPC. Germline V gene lookup returns CDR1 MGHDK and CDR2 SYGVNS. With V trimmed by 3 bases and J by 6 bases, 9 bases remained unmatched. CDR3 length: 15 residues.

The chain joins TRBV25-1 to TRBJ1-2; 8 nucleotides match TRBD1. This clonotype was sampled from a young woman with alopecia areata. Some clones in this sample may be carry-over from other donors' samples. This specimen was whole blood, taken in connection with sensitization to the hapten diphenylcyclopropenone (DPC). The CDR3 DNA sequence: TGTGCCAGCAGTGATCCCGGGACAGGAATAAATGGCTACACCTTC. Protein sequence: CASSDPGTGINGYTF.